The T cell receptor beta chain described here comes from a study of cytomegalovirus exposure and HLA in healthy donors. Study-level points and caveats: Rare TCR sequences dominated, though some public TCRs recurred in many donors. CMV antigen specificity was confirmed in vitro for a few CMV-associated chains. In a later analysis, at a false discovery rate of 0.05, roughly 17,000 TCR beta sequences matched HLA alleles. It was only CMV serostatus that was available as immune exposure information.

Worth noting for this clone: Its matching antigen is unknown.

A multiplex PCR was run with 60 Vbeta primers and 13 Jbeta primers. Libraries were prepared by immunoSEQ multiplex PCR; TCRdb keeps only in-frame clonotypes and omits some of them. Here the sample spans some 180,000 clones, approximately 84% being singletons. This CDR3 comprises 14 residues. V gave up 6 bases and J gave up 8 bases; unmatched junction bases: 9. The germline V gene encodes CDR1 SGHRS and CDR2 YFSETQ. The gene calls are TRBV5-1 and TRBJ2-1; 9 bases agree with TRBD2. Material for sequencing was PBMCs. This TCR derives from a man aged 30-40 years in good health and CMV-seropositive. The CDR3 protein is CASTGGRAWDEQFF. The CDR3, as DNA: TGCGCCAGCACGGGCGGGAGGGCCTGGGATGAGCAGTTCTTC.